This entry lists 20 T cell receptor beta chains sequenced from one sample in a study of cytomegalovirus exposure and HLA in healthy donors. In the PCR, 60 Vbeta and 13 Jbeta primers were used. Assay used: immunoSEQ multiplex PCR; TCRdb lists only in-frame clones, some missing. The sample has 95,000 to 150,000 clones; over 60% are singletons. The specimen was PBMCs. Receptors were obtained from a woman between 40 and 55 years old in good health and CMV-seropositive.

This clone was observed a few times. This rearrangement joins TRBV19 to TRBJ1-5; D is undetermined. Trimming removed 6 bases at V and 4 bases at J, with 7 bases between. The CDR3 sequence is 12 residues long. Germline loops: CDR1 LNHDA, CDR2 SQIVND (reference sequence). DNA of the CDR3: TGTGCCAGTAGCCTTCTTAATCAGCCCCAGCATTTT. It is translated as CASSLLNQPQHF.

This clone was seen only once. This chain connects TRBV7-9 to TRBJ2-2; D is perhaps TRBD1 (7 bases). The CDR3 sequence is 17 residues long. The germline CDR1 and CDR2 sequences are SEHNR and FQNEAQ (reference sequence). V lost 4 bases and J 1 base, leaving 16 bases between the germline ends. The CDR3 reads CASSSKGGTENTGELFF. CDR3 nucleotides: TGTGCCAGCAGCTCAAAGGGCGGGACAGAGAACACCGGGGAGCTGTTTTTT.

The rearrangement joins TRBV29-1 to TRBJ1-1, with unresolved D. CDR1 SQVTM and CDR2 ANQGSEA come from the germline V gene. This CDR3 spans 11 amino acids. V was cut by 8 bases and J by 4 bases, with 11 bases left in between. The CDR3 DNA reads TGCAGCACCGCCGACTTCACTGAAGCTTTCTTT. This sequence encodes CSTADFTEAFF.

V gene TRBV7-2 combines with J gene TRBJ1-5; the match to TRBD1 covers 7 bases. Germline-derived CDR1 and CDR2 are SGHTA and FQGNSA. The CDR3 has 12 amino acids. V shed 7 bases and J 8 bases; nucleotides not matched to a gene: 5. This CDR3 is CASKTRGEPQHF. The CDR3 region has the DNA TGTGCCAGCAAAACCAGGGGGGAGCCCCAGCATTTT.

The CDR3 sequence: CASGRTGDFATPGKLFF. The CDR3 DNA follows: TGCGCCAGCGGACGGACAGGGGATTTTGCCACTCCTGGAAAACTGTTTTTT. The chain joins TRBV5-1 to TRBJ1-4, with TRBD1 identical over 9 bases. Germline loops: CDR1 SGHRS, CDR2 YFSETQ. V lost 7 bases, J lost 10 bases, and 20 bases stayed unmatched. This CDR3 comprises 17 residues.

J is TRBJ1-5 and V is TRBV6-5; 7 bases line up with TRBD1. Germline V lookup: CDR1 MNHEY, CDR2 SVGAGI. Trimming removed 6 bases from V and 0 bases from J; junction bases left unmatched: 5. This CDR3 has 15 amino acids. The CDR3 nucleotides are TGTGCCAGCAGCCGGACAGGCTATAGCAATCAGCCCCAGCATTTT. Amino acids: CASSRTGYSNQPQHF.

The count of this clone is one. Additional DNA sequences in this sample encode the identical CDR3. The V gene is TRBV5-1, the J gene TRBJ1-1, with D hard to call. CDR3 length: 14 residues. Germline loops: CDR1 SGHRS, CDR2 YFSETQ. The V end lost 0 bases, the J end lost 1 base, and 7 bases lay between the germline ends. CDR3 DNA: TGCGCCAGCAGCTTGGACGGAGGGAACACTGAAGCTTTCTTT. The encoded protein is CASSLDGGNTEAFF.

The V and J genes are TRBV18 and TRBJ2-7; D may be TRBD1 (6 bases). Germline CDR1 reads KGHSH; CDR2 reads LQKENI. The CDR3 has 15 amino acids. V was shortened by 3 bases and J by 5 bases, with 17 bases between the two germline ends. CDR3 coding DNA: TGTGCCAGCTCACCCTTCCGTAACAGGGAAAACGAGCAGTACTTC. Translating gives CASSPFRNRENEQYF.

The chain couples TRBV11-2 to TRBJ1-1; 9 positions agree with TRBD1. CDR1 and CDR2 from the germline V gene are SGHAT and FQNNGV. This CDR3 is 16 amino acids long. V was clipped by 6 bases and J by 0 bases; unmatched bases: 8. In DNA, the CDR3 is TGTGCCAGCAGAGTACAGGGGGCCCGGGTGAACACTGAAGCTTTCTTT. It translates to CASRVQGARVNTEAFF.

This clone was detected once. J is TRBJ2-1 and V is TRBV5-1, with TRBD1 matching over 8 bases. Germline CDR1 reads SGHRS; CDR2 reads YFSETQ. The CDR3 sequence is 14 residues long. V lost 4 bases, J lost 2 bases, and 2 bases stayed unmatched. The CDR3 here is CASSQDRAYNEQFF. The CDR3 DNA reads TGCGCCAGCAGCCAGGACAGGGCCTACAATGAGCAGTTCTTC.

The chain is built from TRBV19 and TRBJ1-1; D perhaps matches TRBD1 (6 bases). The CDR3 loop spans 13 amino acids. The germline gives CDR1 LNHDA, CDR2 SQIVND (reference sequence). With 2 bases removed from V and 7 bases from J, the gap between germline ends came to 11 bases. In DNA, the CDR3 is TGTGCCAGTAGTATATATAAGGACAGTGAAGCTTTCTTT. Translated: CASSIYKDSEAFF.

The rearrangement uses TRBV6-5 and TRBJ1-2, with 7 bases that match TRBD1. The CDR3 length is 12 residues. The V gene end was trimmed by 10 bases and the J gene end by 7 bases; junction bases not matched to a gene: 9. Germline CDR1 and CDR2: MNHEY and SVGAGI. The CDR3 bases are TGTGCCACCAACAGGGGCGTGGGTGGCTACACCTTC. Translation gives CATNRGVGGYTF.

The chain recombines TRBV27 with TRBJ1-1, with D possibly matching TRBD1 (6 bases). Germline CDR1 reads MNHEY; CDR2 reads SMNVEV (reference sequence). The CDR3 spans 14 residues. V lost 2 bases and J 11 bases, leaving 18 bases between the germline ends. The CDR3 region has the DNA TGTGCCAGCAGTTTAGCCCTGGGGGCCGGGAACGCTTTCTTT. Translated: CASSLALGAGNAFF.

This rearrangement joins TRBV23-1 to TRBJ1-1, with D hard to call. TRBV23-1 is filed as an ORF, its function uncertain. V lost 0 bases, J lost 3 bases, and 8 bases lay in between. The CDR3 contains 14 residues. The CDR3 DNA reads TGCGCCAGCAGTCAATCTTATGGAGACACTGAAGCTTTCTTT. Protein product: CASSQSYGDTEAFF.

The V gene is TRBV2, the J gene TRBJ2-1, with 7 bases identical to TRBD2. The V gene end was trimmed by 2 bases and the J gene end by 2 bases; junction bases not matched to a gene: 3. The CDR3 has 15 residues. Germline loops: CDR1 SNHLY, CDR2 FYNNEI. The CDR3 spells CASSELAAAYNEQFF. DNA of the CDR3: TGTGCCAGCAGTGAACTAGCGGCTGCCTACAATGAGCAGTTCTTC.

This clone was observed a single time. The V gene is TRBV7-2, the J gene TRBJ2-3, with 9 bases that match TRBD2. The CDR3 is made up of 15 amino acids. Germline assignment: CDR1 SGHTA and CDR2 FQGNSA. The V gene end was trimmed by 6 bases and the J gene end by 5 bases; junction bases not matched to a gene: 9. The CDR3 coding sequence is TGTGCCAGCAGGGATCCGCGGGGGGGCGGAGATACGCAGTATTTT. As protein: CASRDPRGGGDTQYF.

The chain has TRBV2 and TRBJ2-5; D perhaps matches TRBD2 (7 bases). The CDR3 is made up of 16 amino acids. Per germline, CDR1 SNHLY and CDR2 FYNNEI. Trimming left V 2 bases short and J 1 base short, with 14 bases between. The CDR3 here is CASSELGGVFQETQYF. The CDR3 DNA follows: TGTGCCAGCAGTGAACTAGGGGGGGTGTTCCAAGAGACCCAGTACTTC.

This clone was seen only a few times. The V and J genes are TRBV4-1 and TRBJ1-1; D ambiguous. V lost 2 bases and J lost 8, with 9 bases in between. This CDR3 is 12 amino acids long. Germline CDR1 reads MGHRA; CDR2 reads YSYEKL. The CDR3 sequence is CASSQPVGEAFF. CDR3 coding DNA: TGCGCCAGCAGCCAACCAGTCGGGGAAGCTTTCTTT.

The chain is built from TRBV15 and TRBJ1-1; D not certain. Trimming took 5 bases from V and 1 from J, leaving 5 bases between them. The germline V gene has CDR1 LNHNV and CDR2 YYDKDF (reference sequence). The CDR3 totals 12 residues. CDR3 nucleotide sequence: TGTGCCACCAGCCTCAGGAACACTGAAGCTTTCTTT. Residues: CATSLRNTEAFF.

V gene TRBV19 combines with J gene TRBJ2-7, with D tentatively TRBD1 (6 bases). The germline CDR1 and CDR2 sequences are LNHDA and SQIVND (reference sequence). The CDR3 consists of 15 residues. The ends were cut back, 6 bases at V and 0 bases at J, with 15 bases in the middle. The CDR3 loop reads CASRRTAQYSYEQYF. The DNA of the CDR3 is TGTGCCAGTAGGCGGACAGCCCAATACTCCTACGAGCAGTACTTC.